The 3 T cell receptor beta chains below were found in one sample sequenced in a study. Treg sorting used a CD4+CD25+CD127-/low gate. TCRdb re-called the 5' RACE reads with MiXCR, one entry per CDR3 protein. The sample contains 35,000 to 50,000 distinct CDR3 sequences, 22% of which appear only once. The sample was Tregs sorted from a lymph node. Every receptor here comes from a female donor with breast cancer.

This clonotype appeared many times. The V call is TRBV6-5, the J call TRBJ1-3; D gene unclear. CDR1 MNHEY and CDR2 SVGAGI come from the germline V gene. V lost 2 bases and J lost 0, with 8 bases in between. CDR3 length: 15 amino acids. The CDR3 nucleotides read TGTGCCAGCAGTTACGACGTTAGCTCTGGAAACACCATATATTTT. Protein: CASSYDVSSGNTIYF.

This clonotype came up many times. The chain couples TRBV6-5 to TRBJ2-3; either TRBD1 or TRBD2 may fit D (5 bases each). Per germline, CDR1 MNHEY and CDR2 SVGAGI. Trimming shortened V by 6 bases and J by 3 bases, and 13 bases separated the two germline ends. The CDR3 length is 14 residues. Here the CDR3 reads CASSPGGGTDTQYF. The CDR3 bases are TGTGCCAGCAGCCCCGGTGGGGGTACAGATACGCAGTATTTT.

J is TRBJ2-2 and V is TRBV12-3 or TRBV12-4; 7 bases agree with TRBD1. J lost 4 bases, V lost 7 bases, and 3 bases had no gene match. CDR3 length: 13 residues. DNA for the CDR3: TGTGCCAGCACAGGGGGTGGCACCGGGGAGCTGTTTTTT. This encodes CASTGGGTGELFF.